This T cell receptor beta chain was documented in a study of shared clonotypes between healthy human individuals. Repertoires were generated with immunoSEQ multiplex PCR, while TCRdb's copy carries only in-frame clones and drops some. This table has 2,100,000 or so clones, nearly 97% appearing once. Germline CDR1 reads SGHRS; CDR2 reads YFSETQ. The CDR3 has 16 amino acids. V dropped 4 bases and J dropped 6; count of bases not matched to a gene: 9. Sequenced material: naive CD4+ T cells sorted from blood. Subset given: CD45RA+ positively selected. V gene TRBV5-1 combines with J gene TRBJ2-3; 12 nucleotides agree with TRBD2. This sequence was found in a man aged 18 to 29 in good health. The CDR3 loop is CASSGGLAGPDDTQYF. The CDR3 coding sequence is TGCGCCAGCAGCGGGGGACTAGCGGGCCCGGATGATACGCAGTATTTT.